The clone carrying this TCR beta chain was seen many times. The antigen remains unidentified. Germline V CDR1 and CDR2: MDHEN, SYDVKM. The V end was cut by 5 bases, the J end by 8 bases, with 19 bases between. The CDR3 has 16 residues. This entry is derived from a study of T-cell reconstitution after alpha-beta-depleted transplantation in children. Unique molecular identifiers featured in how the TCRbeta library was prepared. TCRdb processed the PCR reads anew with MiXCR; each CDR3 protein has one entry. The sample holds about 300,000 distinct CDR3 sequences, over 7.5% seen once. The study's findings and limits: By one year post-transplant, T-cell counts and diversity largely arose from T cells that were newly produced. Reportedly, roughly two months post-transplant, alpha-beta T cells arose from several hundred expanded graft clones. Some patients owed their high day-60 TCRbeta diversity to surviving recipient T cells and thymic progenitors.

V gene TRBV28 combines with J gene TRBJ1-6; D is undetermined. The clonotype originates from a female patient aged 2-9 years who had a stem cell transplant for Fanconi anemia, so the T cells may come from the graft donor. The source material was peripheral blood, sampled 360 days after TCRalphabeta/CD19-depleted stem cell transplant. DNA of the CDR3: TGTGCCAGCAGTCTCACCGCCGGACTTTCAGATTCACCCCTCCACTTT. Its protein product is CASSLTAGLSDSPLHF.